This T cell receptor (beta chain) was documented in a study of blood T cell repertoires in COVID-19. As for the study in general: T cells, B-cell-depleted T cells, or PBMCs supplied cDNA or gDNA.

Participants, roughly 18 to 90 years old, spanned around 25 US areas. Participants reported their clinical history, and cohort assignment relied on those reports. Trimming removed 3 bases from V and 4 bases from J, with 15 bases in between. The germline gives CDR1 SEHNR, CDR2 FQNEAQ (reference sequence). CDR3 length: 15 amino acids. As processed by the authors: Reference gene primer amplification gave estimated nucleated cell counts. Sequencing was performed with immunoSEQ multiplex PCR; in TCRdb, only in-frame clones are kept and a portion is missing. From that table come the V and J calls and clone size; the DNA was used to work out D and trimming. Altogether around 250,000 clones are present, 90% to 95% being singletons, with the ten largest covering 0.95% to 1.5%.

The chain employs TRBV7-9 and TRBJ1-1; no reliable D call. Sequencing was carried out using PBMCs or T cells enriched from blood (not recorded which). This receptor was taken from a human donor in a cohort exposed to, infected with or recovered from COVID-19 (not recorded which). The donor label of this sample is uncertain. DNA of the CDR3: TGTGCCAGCAGCTTTAGTCGGGGTCCGAGCACTGAAGCTTTCTTT. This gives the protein CASSFSRGPSTEAFF.